This TCR beta chain was found in a study of shared clonotypes between healthy human individuals. Whole-study results and caveats: When compared with the clonotypes that were shared by all four sorted-subset donors, the non-shared clonotypes turned out to have lower generation probabilities.

The repertoire was sequenced with immunoSEQ multiplex PCR; TCRdb's copy has only in-frame clones and lacks some. Of 2.3 million or so clones in the sample, over 85% were seen once. Concerning this clone: Its antigen is not known.

V was pared by 7 bases and J by 8 bases, with 8 bases of the junction left unmatched. The CDR3 totals 14 residues. The V gene's germline CDR1 is MDHEN and CDR2 SYDVKM. The source is a man between 18 and 35 years old in good health. Some clones in this sample may be carry-over from other donors' samples. The specimen was naive CD4+ T cells from PBMCs. The subset is: CD45RA+ positively selected. V gene TRBV28 combines with J gene TRBJ2-1, with 10 bases fitting TRBD2. The CDR3 nucleotides are TGTGCCAGCACCCGTGGTAGCGGGAGGTATGAGCAGTTCTTC. Its protein is CASTRGSGRYEQFF.